This T cell receptor beta chain came from a study of cytomegalovirus exposure and HLA in healthy donors. Study overall: Unique TCR beta sequences numbering some 120 million came from around 180 million T cells in an earlier analysis.

The PCR employed 60 Vbeta primers together with 13 Jbeta primers. Repertoires were generated with immunoSEQ multiplex PCR, while TCRdb's copy carries only in-frame clones and drops some. The data show around 120,000 clones, 65% to 80% seen once. Germline CDR1 SGHTA, CDR2 FQGTGA. Deletions cut 5 bases from V and 6 bases from J, with 13 bases between. There are 13 residues in the CDR3. Points from the study as a whole: In a later analysis, TCR beta V- and J-gene trimming was associated with a missense DCLRE1C variant. A highly shared variant cluster was judged a likely technical artifact.

As for this clone: The antigen remains unidentified.

The chain couples TRBV7-3 to TRBJ2-5, with D perhaps TRBD2 (6 bases). The sample taken for sequencing was PBMCs. The source of this sequence is a woman in her forties in good health and CMV-seronegative. The CDR3: CASSREPGQTQYF. The CDR3 nucleotides are TGTGCCAGCAGCCGGGAGCCGGGGCAGACCCAGTACTTC.